These 27 T cell receptor beta chains came from one sample sequenced in a study of PD-1 blockade in classical Hodgkin lymphoma (dated by TCRdb to 2020 to 2021). The time point label corresponds to: cycle 4 day 1 (C4D1), after 6 weeks of nivolumab. Every trial patient had relapsed after autologous stem cell transplantation, and cohorts A, B and C differed in prior brentuximab vedotin exposure. Magnetic negative selection with a Miltenyi CD8+ T cell isolation kit was used to purify CD8+ T cells from thawed PBMCs. Libraries were built with the immunoSEQ multiplex PCR assay. As stored in TCRdb, this immuneACCESS dataset retains in-frame rearrangements with V and J assigned. A fraction of the clones does not appear; measured against another copy, unresolved V genes explain less than half of the discrepancy, and the remainder lacks a known reason. The sample table lists roughly 20,000 clones, roughly 82% of them with a count of one. Around 7.8% of the sample lies in the top ten.

Here the sequenced sample was CD8+ T cells from blood, taken before the fourth cycle of nivolumab. The receptor set was obtained from a human donor with classical Hodgkin lymphoma.

The chain couples TRBV29-1 to TRBJ2-1, with TRBD2 identical over 10 bases. Looked up from germline, CDR1 is SQVTM and CDR2 is ANQGSEA. CDR3 length: 14 amino acids. V lost 5 bases to trimming and J lost 8 bases; unmatched junction nucleotides: 9. The CDR3, as DNA: TGCAGCGTTTATAGAGCGGGGGGGCCTTATGAGCAGTTCTTC. It encodes CSVYRAGGPYEQFF.

This rearrangement joins TRBV4-2 to TRBJ1-4; the D gene is possibly TRBD1 (6 bases). Germline V gene data show CDR1 as LGHNA and CDR2 as YNFKEQ. V shed 0 bases and J shed 7 bases, with 12 bases lying between them. CDR3 length: 15 residues. The CDR3 DNA sequence: TGTGCCAGCAGCCAAGAAACAGGGACTGTTGAAAAACTGTTTTTT. Protein sequence: CASSQETGTVEKLFF.

This sequence joins TRBV5-4 and TRBJ1-1; D gene ambiguous. V was cut by 0 bases and J by 1 base, with 7 bases left in between. This CDR3 contains 14 residues. Germline CDR1 reads SGHNT; CDR2 reads YYREEE (reference sequence). This chain's CDR3 is CASSLGGENTEAFF. The CDR3 coding sequence is TGTGCCAGCAGCTTGGGCGGCGAGAACACTGAAGCTTTCTTT.

V and J are TRBV18 and TRBJ1-2, with D hard to call. V lost 0 bases to trimming and J lost 4 bases, with 6 bases between them. Germline V gives CDR1 KGHSH, CDR2 LQKENI. The CDR3 length is 13 residues. The CDR3: CASSPPSGYGYTF. The CDR3 coding sequence is TGTGCCAGCTCACCACCCTCGGGCTATGGCTACACCTTC.

V and J are TRBV2 and TRBJ1-5; unclear D gene. CDR1 and CDR2 from the germline V gene are SNHLY and FYNNEI. There are 15 residues in the CDR3. Trimming left V 6 bases short and J 6 bases short, with 18 bases between. For the CDR3, the DNA is TGTGCCAGCAGGACGGGGTATCGGTCCGGTCAGCCCCAGCATTTT. Translated: CASRTGYRSGQPQHF.

The CDR3 is CASSYSGTGGAYEQYF. The CDR3 bases are TGTGCCAGCAGTTACTCGGGGACAGGGGGAGCCTACGAGCAGTACTTC. This sequence joins TRBV6-5 and TRBJ2-7, with TRBD1 matching 11 bases. Unmatched junction bases numbered 3, after V lost 0 bases and J lost 2 bases. The CDR3 spans 16 residues. Germline CDR1 is MNHEY and CDR2 is SVGAGI.

The gene calls are TRBV5-4 and TRBJ2-1; 11 positions agree with TRBD2. Germline CDR1 SGHNT, CDR2 YYREEE (reference sequence). V lost 1 base and J lost 10; bases outside the gene matches: 7. The CDR3 is made up of 15 amino acids. The CDR3 bases are TGTGCCAGCAGCTTGTGGACTAGCGGGTGGGGGGAGCAGTTCTTC. Translated, it gives CASSLWTSGWGEQFF.

The chain is built from TRBV19 and TRBJ1-1, with D possibly matching TRBD1 (6 bases). Trimming left V 8 bases short and J 5 bases short, with 12 bases between. Germline V lookup: CDR1 LNHDA, CDR2 SQIVND (reference sequence). The CDR3 spans 12 residues. CDR3 bases: TGTGCCAGTTATCAGGGGACTACTGAAGCTTTCTTT. It yields the protein CASYQGTTEAFF.

J is TRBJ2-5 and V is TRBV2; a weak D match, TRBD1 (5 bases). Germline-derived CDR1 and CDR2 are SNHLY and FYNNEI. The CDR3 consists of 14 residues. Trimming left V 1 base short and J 0 bases short, with 6 bases between. The CDR3 is CASSEGQYQETQYF. DNA for the CDR3: TGTGCCAGCAGTGAAGGACAGTACCAAGAGACCCAGTACTTC.

The chain links TRBV10-2 to TRBJ2-5, with D perhaps TRBD2 (6 bases). The DNA end is a closer match to TRBJ2-7, so the J assignment may be wrong. In germline, CDR1 is WSHSY, CDR2 SAAADI. The CDR3 runs to 15 residues. CDR3 nucleotide sequence: TGCGCCAGCAGGGGCGGGGCGGACTACTCCTACGAGCAGTACTTC. Its protein is CASRGGADYSYEQYF.

The chain couples TRBV9 to TRBJ2-7; 7 bases map to TRBD1. V was pared by 4 bases and J by 3 bases, with 4 bases of the junction left unmatched. Germline V gene sequence: CDR1 SGDLS, CDR2 YYNGEE. The CDR3 has 13 residues. This chain's CDR3 is CASSPGDSYEQYF. As DNA, the CDR3 is TGTGCCAGCAGCCCCGGGGACAGCTACGAGCAGTACTTC.

The gene calls are TRBV19 and TRBJ2-5; D unclear. Germline V gene data show CDR1 as LNHDA and CDR2 as SQIVND (reference sequence). V lost 2 bases to trimming and J lost 0 bases, with 10 bases between them. CDR3 length equals 15 residues. In nucleotides, the CDR3 is TGTGCCAGTAGTATAACCGGACGGTACCAAGAGACCCAGTACTTC. Its protein product is CASSITGRYQETQYF.

V is TRBV7-9 and J is TRBJ1-2, with 7 bases lining up with TRBD1. After removal of 5 bases from V and 8 bases from J, the junction contained 2 bases not matched to a gene. The CDR3 contains 11 residues. Germline V lookup: CDR1 SEHNR, CDR2 FQNEAQ (reference sequence). CDR3 nucleotide sequence: TGTGCCAGCAGCCAGGACAGGGGCTACACCTTC. It translates to CASSQDRGYTF. Variable domain in full (rest from reference TRBV7-9 and TRBJ1-2): DTGVSQNPRHKITKRGQNVTFRCDPISEHNRLYWYRQTLGQGPEFLTYFQNEAQLEKSRLLSDRFSAERPKGSFSTLEIQRTEQGDSAMYLCASSQDRGYTFGSGTRLTVV.

V usage is TRBV28 and J usage is TRBJ2-7, with 8 bases aligning to TRBD1. From germline, CDR1 is MDHEN and CDR2 SYDVKM. Losses at the gene ends were 7 bases for V and 2 bases for J; bases not matched to a gene: 7. CDR3 length: 14 amino acids. The CDR3 bases are TGTGCCAGCATCAGGACAGGGAATACCTACGAGCAGTACTTC. Its protein is CASIRTGNTYEQYF. The full variable domain, rest sourced from reference TRBV28 and TRBJ2-7, is DVKVTQSSRYLVKRTGEKVFLECVQDMDHENMFWYRQDPGLGLRLIYFSYDVKMKEKGDIPEGYSVSREKKERFSLILESASTNQTSMYLCASIRTGNTYEQYFGPGTRLTVT.

Points on this clone: The same CDR3 arises from other DNA sequences in this sample as well. CDR3 amino acids: CASSFGRGTEAFF. CDR3 DNA: TGTGCCAGCAGCTTCGGTAGGGGGACTGAAGCTTTCTTT. The chain couples TRBV11-2 to TRBJ1-1; TRBD1 might be the D (6 bases). V lost 3 bases to trimming and J lost 5 bases, with 10 bases between them. Looked up from germline, CDR1 is SGHAT and CDR2 is FQNNGV. The CDR3 has 13 residues. Supplemented by reference TRBV11-2 and TRBJ1-1, the full variable domain reads EAGVAQSPRYKIIEKRQSVAFWCNPISGHATLYWYQQILGQGPKLLIQFQNNGVVDDSQLPKDRFSAERLKGVDSTLKIQPAKLEDSAVYLCASSFGRGTEAFFGQGTRLTVV.

The rearrangement links TRBV10-1 to TRBJ2-7; D remains ambiguous. The CDR3 has 13 amino acids. V was shortened by 0 bases and J by 2 bases, with 5 bases between the two germline ends. CDR1 is WNHNN and CDR2 is SYGVQD in the germline V gene (reference sequence). Here the CDR3 reads CASSESPPYEQYF. The CDR3 DNA follows: TGCGCCAGCAGTGAGTCCCCTCCCTACGAGCAGTACTTC.

J is TRBJ1-2 and V is TRBV2, with 9 nucleotides matching TRBD1. The V segment lost 2 bases and the J segment 7 bases; nucleotides outside the gene matches: 2. CDR3 length: 13 residues. CDR1 and CDR2 (germline): SNHLY, FYNNEI. For the CDR3, the DNA is TGTGCCAGCAGTGAAACAGGGGGCTTTGGCTACACCTTC. The encoded protein is CASSETGGFGYTF. The whole variable domain, filled in from reference TRBV2 and TRBJ1-2, reads EPEVTQTPSHQVTQMGQEVILRCVPISNHLYFYWYRQILGQKVEFLVSFYNNEISEKSEIFDDQFSVERPDGSNFTLKIRSTKLEDSAMYFCASSETGGFGYTFGSGTRLTVV.

This clone was seen more than once but under ten times. The chain employs TRBV29-1 and TRBJ1-1, with no clear D. With 7 bases removed from V and 2 bases from J, the gap between germline ends came to 8 bases. The CDR3 consists of 11 residues. Germline loops: CDR1 SQVTM, CDR2 ANQGSEA. The CDR3 DNA follows: TGCAGCGCTCCAACCAACACTGAAGCTTTCTTT. This gives the protein CSAPTNTEAFF.

V usage is TRBV4-2 and J usage is TRBJ2-7; TRBD2 agrees at 9 bases. Trimming at V came to 0 bases and at J to 6 bases, leaving 9 bases not matched to a gene. CDR1 is LGHNA and CDR2 is YNFKEQ in the germline V gene. This CDR3 spans 16 amino acids. CDR3 in DNA: TGTGCCAGCAGCCAAGATGTATTAGCGGGGGTGGTCGAGCAGTACTTC. Protein product: CASSQDVLAGVVEQYF.

J is TRBJ2-3 and V is TRBV27, with TRBD1 identical over 9 bases. Trimming took 2 bases from V and 7 from J; bases not matched to a gene: 1. The CDR3 consists of 13 residues. The germline V gene has CDR1 MNHEY and CDR2 SMNVEV (reference sequence). CDR3 sequence reads: CASSLGTGYTQYF. The CDR3 coding sequence is TGTGCCAGCAGTTTAGGGACAGGGTATACGCAGTATTTT.

This clone was counted a few times. As DNA, the CDR3 is TGCGCCAGCAGCCAAGAGACAGGGTACGGTGAAGCTTTCTTT. Protein: CASSQETGYGEAFF. The chain links TRBV4-1 to TRBJ1-1, with TRBD1 matching 7 bases. CDR1 MGHRA and CDR2 YSYEKL come from the germline V gene. This CDR3 spans 14 amino acids. Germline trimming cut 0 bases from V and 7 bases from J; bases unmatched to any gene: 5.

V usage is TRBV11-2 and J usage is TRBJ2-4; the D is unclear. CDR1 is SGHAT, CDR2 FQNNGV, per germline. Trimming shortened V by 3 bases and J by 0 bases, and 18 bases separated the two germline ends. CDR3 size: 18 residues. CDR3 amino acids: CASSFGYTIFLAKNIQYF. CDR3 sequence (DNA): TGTGCCAGCAGCTTTGGTTATACCATTTTTTTAGCCAAAAACATTCAGTACTTC.

This sequence joins TRBV2 and TRBJ2-5; 7 bases line up with TRBD1. The end of the DNA aligns better with TRBJ2-7, so the J call may be wrong. CDR3 length: 13 residues. CDR1 SNHLY and CDR2 FYNNEI come from the germline V gene. The CDR3 sequence is CASRGTEAYEQYF. CDR3 nucleotide sequence: TGTGCCAGCAGGGGGACAGAAGCCTACGAGCAGTACTTC.

The chain has TRBV5-4 and TRBJ2-3; D possibly uses TRBD1 or TRBD2 (6 bases each). V was clipped by 2 bases and J by 6 bases, with 13 bases between them. The CDR3 contains 14 residues. CDR1 is SGHNT, CDR2 YYREEE, per germline (reference sequence). As DNA, the CDR3 is TGTGCCAGCAGCTTACCGACGGGGGCGGATACGCAGTATTTT. Translation gives CASSLPTGADTQYF.

The V call is TRBV19, the J call TRBJ1-1, with 8 nucleotides matching TRBD1. V shed 4 bases and J 3 bases; nucleotides not matched to a gene: 4. This CDR3 comprises 14 residues. The V gene's germline CDR1 is LNHDA and CDR2 SQIVND (reference sequence). The CDR3 loop is CASSTGTGYTEAFF. The CDR3 DNA reads TGTGCCAGTAGTACCGGGACAGGATACACTGAAGCTTTCTTT. Full variable domain (missing parts from reference TRBV19 and TRBJ1-1): DGGITQSPKYLFRKEGQNVTLSCEQNLNHDAMYWYRQDPGQGLRLIYYSQIVNDFQKGDIAEGYSVSREKKESFPLTVTSAQKNPTAFYLCASSTGTGYTEAFFGQGTRLTVV.

The V and J genes are TRBV27 and TRBJ2-7; D ambiguous. CDR3 length: 13 residues. Trimming took off 0 bases at V and 3 bases at J, with 6 bases between the two ends. CDR1 is MNHEY, CDR2 SMNVEV, per germline (reference sequence). The CDR3 region is CASSLSLGYEQYF. The CDR3 nucleotides read TGTGCCAGCAGTTTATCGTTAGGCTACGAGCAGTACTTC.

The V call is TRBV5-1, the J call TRBJ2-7; D is ambiguous. The CDR3 loop spans 13 amino acids. V was shortened by 0 bases and J by 6 bases, with 10 bases between the two germline ends. Germline lookup yields CDR1 SGHRS and CDR2 YFSETQ. CDR3 in amino acids: CASSLENSPEQYF. The CDR3 DNA is TGCGCCAGCAGCTTGGAGAATTCCCCCGAGCAGTACTTC.